The rows below give T cell receptor beta chains drawn from one sample of a study of Ad26.COV2.S vaccination and SARS-CoV-2 variants. Data came from immunoSEQ multiplex PCR; TCRdb stores just in-frame clones and leaves some out. The table has about 350,000 clones, about 85% seen once. This sample comprised peripheral blood, obtained in a trial of Ad26.COV2.S vaccine versus placebo. Receptors were obtained from a person aged 18-60 years who received the Ad26.COV2.S COVID-19 vaccine or a placebo. Both conserved end residues are part of each CDR3. D genes are given only for firm matches. Clone size, where shown, is once, few, many, or a class for clones that have expanded.

V: TRBV5-1
size: NA
J: TRBJ1-1
D: NA
DNA: TGCGCCAGCAGCGAACAGGGATTTTTGAACACTGAAGCTTTCTTT
CDR3: CASSEQGFLNTEAFF

V: TRBV18
size: once
J: TRBJ2-7
D: NA
DNA: TGTGCCAGCTCACAGGGACAAGAGCACGAGCAGTACTTC
CDR3: CASSQGQEHEQYF

V: TRBV11-2
size: NA
J: TRBJ2-5
D: TRBD1
DNA: TGTGCCAGCAGCCCAGCCAGGGGGCAGGTCCAAGAGACCCAGTACTTC
CDR3: CASSPARGQVQETQYF

V: TRBV7-9
size: NA
J: TRBJ2-5
D: NA
DNA: TGTGCCAGCAGCCTCTCGCCGGTCGGGGGCTTCCAAGAGACCCAGTACTTC
CDR3: CASSLSPVGGFQETQYF

V: TRBV5-6
size: NA
J: TRBJ1-2
D: NA
DNA: TGTGCCAGCAGCTTGGGTCCCCTGGCAGCTGGCTACACCTTC
CDR3: CASSLGPLAAGYTF

V: TRBV7-8
size: NA
J: TRBJ2-4
D: TRBD1
DNA: TGTGCCAGCAGCTTAGGTTCCCGGGACAGGGGTGAGATTCAGTACTTC
CDR3: CASSLGSRDRGEIQYF

V: TRBV29-1
size: NA
J: TRBJ2-2
D: NA
DNA: TGCAGCGGTCAGCGCGGGACCGGGGAGCTGTTTTTT
CDR3: CSGQRGTGELFF

V: TRBV5-1
size: NA
J: TRBJ2-1
D: TRBD2
DNA: TGCGCCAGCAGCTTGGCCCCCGGGACTAGCTATAATGAGCAGTTCTTC
CDR3: CASSLAPGTSYNEQFF

V: TRBV5-1
size: few
J: TRBJ2-7
D: TRBD1
DNA: TGCGCCAGCAGGGCGTCGGGACAGGGTTACGAGCAGTACTTC
CDR3: CASRASGQGYEQYF

V: TRBV23-1
size: NA
J: TRBJ2-4
D: NA
DNA: TGCGCCAGCAGTCTAGGGGGGCGCCGGGGCGTATCCCTAGCCAAAAACATTCAGTACTTC
CDR3: CASSLGGRRGVSLAKNIQYF

V: TRBV5-4
size: NA
J: TRBJ2-7
D: NA
DNA: TGTGCCAGCAGCTCGGGCCTCGGGGCCTACGAGCAGTACTTC
CDR3: CASSSGLGAYEQYF

V: TRBV28
size: NA
J: TRBJ1-2
D: TRBD1
DNA: TGTGCCAGCAGCACGGACAGGGACGCTGGCTACACCTTC
CDR3: CASSTDRDAGYTF

V: TRBV10-1
size: NA
J: TRBJ2-3
D: NA
DNA: TGCGCCAGCAGTGAGTCATCAGATACGCAGTATTTT
CDR3: CASSESSDTQYF

V: TRBV11-2
size: NA
J: TRBJ2-7
D: NA
DNA: TGTGCCTCCAAGGCGGGACCGAGCTCCTACGAGCAGTACTTC
CDR3: CASKAGPSSYEQYF

V: TRBV10-3
size: NA
J: TRBJ2-7
D: TRBD1
DNA: TGTGCCACCGGACAGGGGACCCCCTACGAGCAGTACTTC
CDR3: CATGQGTPYEQYF

V: TRBV6-5
size: NA
J: TRBJ1-5
D: TRBD1
DNA: TGTGCCAGCAGGACGGGACAGTTTAGCAATCAGCCCCAGCATTTT
CDR3: CASRTGQFSNQPQHF

V: TRBV30
size: NA
J: TRBJ1-2
D: NA
DNA: TGTGCCTGGAGTGTACTGGAGGGCTACACCTTC
CDR3: CAWSVLEGYTF

V: TRBV30
size: few
J: TRBJ1-1
D: TRBD1
DNA: TGTGCCTGGAGAGACAGGGGGCGATCTATGAACACTGAAGCTTTCTTT
CDR3: CAWRDRGRSMNTEAFF

V: TRBV7-6
size: few
J: TRBJ1-2
D: NA
DNA: TGTGCCAGCAGCTTAGCACCGGGCCTCACCGAGGGCTACACCTTC
CDR3: CASSLAPGLTEGYTF